These T cell receptor beta chains were read from a single sample in a study of T-cell memory formation after mild COVID-19. Using its own MiXCR run on the 5' RACE reads, TCRdb lists one record per CDR3 protein. This table has around 510,000 distinct CDR3 sequences, about 22% appearing once. The sequencing input was PBMCs or a T cell subset sorted from them (not recorded which). Every receptor here comes from an adult woman who had mild COVID-19 (a few samples of this study predate the infection). Cell type and time point are not known. Both conserved end residues are part of each CDR3. Fields, in order: clone size, J gene, V gene, D gene, CDR3 DNA, CDR3 protein. The D gene is left open where the match is weak. Some rows have no size entry. The others give once, few or many, or a class for an expanded clone.

size: few
J: TRBJ2-2
V: TRBV5-1
D: -
DNA: TGCGCCAGCAGCTTGACGGGGGATCCGAACACCGGGGAGCTGTTTTTT
CDR3: CASSLTGDPNTGELFF

size: -
J: TRBJ1-2
V: TRBV7-9
D: TRBD1
DNA: TGTGCCAGCAGCTCCCGACAGGGGGTGAACTATGGCTACACCTTC
CDR3: CASSSRQGVNYGYTF

size: many
J: TRBJ2-3
V: TRBV12-3/TRBV12-4
D: TRBD2
DNA: TGTGCCAGCAGGTCTAGCGGGATGAGCACAGATACGCAGTATTTT
CDR3: CASRSSGMSTDTQYF

size: few
J: TRBJ1-1
V: TRBV6-5
D: -
DNA: TGTGCCAGCAGCACCGCTCCGAACACTGAAGCTTTCTTT
CDR3: CASSTAPNTEAFF

size: few
J: TRBJ2-5
V: TRBV5-5
D: TRBD1
DNA: TGTGCCAGCAGCAAACCCCGGGGACAGGCGGGCAAAGAGACCCAGTACTTC
CDR3: CASSKPRGQAGKETQYF

size: few
J: TRBJ2-7
V: TRBV5-1
D: -
DNA: TGCGCCAGCAGCTTGCTTCAGGGCCTACCGTCCTACGAGCAGTACTTC
CDR3: CASSLLQGLPSYEQYF

size: -
J: TRBJ2-3
V: TRBV9
D: TRBD1
DNA: TGTGCCAGCAGCCTCGGGACAGCCCGCACAGATACGCAGTATTTT
CDR3: CASSLGTARTDTQYF

size: few
J: TRBJ1-5
V: TRBV30
D: -
DNA: TGTGCCTGGAGGCGAGGGTCCGATCAGCCCCAGCATTTT
CDR3: CAWRRGSDQPQHF

size: many
J: TRBJ2-3
V: TRBV7-9
D: TRBD2
DNA: TGTGCCAGCAGCCTGCGGACTAGCGGGGGGGCAGATACGCAGTATTTT
CDR3: CASSLRTSGGADTQYF

size: few
J: TRBJ2-7
V: TRBV12-3/TRBV12-4
D: TRBD1
DNA: TGTGCCAGCAGTTTAAGCGGGACAGGGGTCTATGAGCAGTACTTC
CDR3: CASSLSGTGVYEQYF

size: -
J: TRBJ1-4
V: TRBV18
D: -
DNA: TGTGCCAGCTCACCAGGGCAGAGGAATGAAAAACTGTTTTTT
CDR3: CASSPGQRNEKLFF

size: few
J: TRBJ1-4
V: TRBV15
D: -
DNA: TGTGCCACCAGCAGAGCAGCGGCAACCGAAAAACTGTTTTTT
CDR3: CATSRAAATEKLFF

size: few
J: TRBJ1-2
V: TRBV10-3
D: -
DNA: TGTGCCATCAGTGTCATGGCAGGGTCTGAGGGCTACACCTTC
CDR3: CAISVMAGSEGYTF

size: -
J: TRBJ2-7
V: TRBV18
D: -
DNA: TGTGCCAGCTCACCACCCTCGCAGGTTCCTTCCTACGAGCAGTACTTC
CDR3: CASSPPSQVPSYEQYF

size: -
J: TRBJ1-2
V: TRBV27
D: -
DNA: TGTGCCAGCAGTTTATCATGGGATGCTTTCTATGGCTACACCTTC
CDR3: CASSLSWDAFYGYTF

size: -
J: TRBJ1-2
V: TRBV7-2
D: -
DNA: TGTGCCAGCAGTCCCGGGACTCCGGGCCTTCCTAACTATGGCTACACCTTC
CDR3: CASSPGTPGLPNYGYTF

size: -
J: TRBJ1-6
V: TRBV12-3/TRBV12-4
D: TRBD1
DNA: TGTGCCAGCAGATCCGGGACAGGGTCCTATAATTCACCCCTCCACTTT
CDR3: CASRSGTGSYNSPLHF

size: -
J: TRBJ2-5
V: TRBV7-6
D: -
DNA: TGTGCCAGCAGTCGTGCGAGGTGGGAGACCCAGTACTTC
CDR3: CASSRARWETQYF

size: few
J: TRBJ2-7
V: TRBV5-1
D: -
DNA: TGCGCCAGCAGTGCGGGTCTCTACGAGCAGTACTTC
CDR3: CASSAGLYEQYF

size: -
J: TRBJ1-5
V: TRBV7-9
D: -
DNA: TGTGCCAGCAGCTCTAGTGAGGAGGGAGGTCAGCCCCAGCATTTT
CDR3: CASSSSEEGGQPQHF

size: few
J: TRBJ2-7
V: TRBV30
D: -
DNA: TGTGCCTGGACCAGAGGTTACTCCTACGAGCAGTACTTC
CDR3: CAWTRGYSYEQYF

size: few
J: TRBJ2-7
V: TRBV3-1
D: TRBD2
DNA: TGTGCCAGCAGCCCCCGGGTAGGCGGGAGAGCCCCCTACGAGCAGTACTTC
CDR3: CASSPRVGGRAPYEQYF

size: many
J: TRBJ2-3
V: TRBV19
D: TRBD2
DNA: TGTGCCAGTAGTATAGATCGGACTAGCGACAAGTATTTT
CDR3: CASSIDRTSDKYF

size: -
J: TRBJ2-1
V: TRBV6-2/TRBV6-3
D: -
DNA: TGTGCCAGCAACCTCCAGCTAATTTCCTACAATGAGCAGTTCTTC
CDR3: CASNLQLISYNEQFF

size: few
J: TRBJ2-7
V: TRBV7-9
D: -
DNA: TGTGCCAGCAGCTTACCCGCCGGGCCGGATTACGAGCAGTACTTC
CDR3: CASSLPAGPDYEQYF

size: many
J: TRBJ2-6
V: TRBV12-3/TRBV12-4
D: -
DNA: TGTGCCAGCAGACTGAGCTCTGGGGCCAACGTCCTGACTTTC
CDR3: CASRLSSGANVLTF

size: -
J: TRBJ1-2
V: TRBV27
D: TRBD1
DNA: TGTGCCAGCAGTCCGCCGGGACAGACCAACTATGGCTACACCTTC
CDR3: CASSPPGQTNYGYTF

size: -
J: TRBJ1-2
V: TRBV3-1
D: -
DNA: TGTGCCAGCAGCCAAGAATGGCGGACAGAGTATGGCTACACCTTC
CDR3: CASSQEWRTEYGYTF

size: few
J: TRBJ1-5
V: TRBV3-1
D: -
DNA: TGCGCCAGCAGCCAAGTTGGGGGCAATCAGCCCCAGCATTTT
CDR3: CASSQVGGNQPQHF

size: -
J: TRBJ2-1
V: TRBV7-6
D: TRBD1
DNA: TGTGCCAGCAGCGGACAGGGTACTGAGCAGTTCTTC
CDR3: CASSGQGTEQFF

size: -
J: TRBJ2-3
V: TRBV9
D: -
DNA: TGTGCCAGCAGCGTAGAACTCCTCACAGATACGCAGTATTTT
CDR3: CASSVELLTDTQYF

size: -
J: TRBJ1-2
V: TRBV30
D: TRBD1
DNA: TGTGCCTGGGAACGACAGGGGTTCTATGGCTACACCTTC
CDR3: CAWERQGFYGYTF

size: few
J: TRBJ2-7
V: TRBV12-3/TRBV12-4
D: -
DNA: TGTGCCAGCAGTCTTTTAGCGGAGTCCTACGAGCAGTACTTC
CDR3: CASSLLAESYEQYF

size: few
J: TRBJ2-3
V: TRBV20-1
D: TRBD2
DNA: TGCAGTGCAAATTCGGGACTAGCGGGGAGCACAGATACGCAGTATTTT
CDR3: CSANSGLAGSTDTQYF

size: -
J: TRBJ2-5
V: TRBV4-1
D: -
DNA: TGCGCCAGCAGCCGTCACAGGGAAGAGACCCAGTACTTC
CDR3: CASSRHREETQYF

size: many
J: TRBJ2-7
V: TRBV5-1
D: -
DNA: TGCGCCAGCAGCCTAGGACAGAGACTTTCCTACGAGCAGTACTTC
CDR3: CASSLGQRLSYEQYF

size: -
J: TRBJ2-7
V: TRBV29-1
D: -
DNA: TGCAGCGTTGGGGGACCCGAGCAGTACTTC
CDR3: CSVGGPEQYF

size: -
J: TRBJ2-4
V: TRBV5-1
D: -
DNA: TGCGCCAGCAGCTTGGGTTGGGGAAACATTCAGTACTTC
CDR3: CASSLGWGNIQYF

size: -
J: TRBJ1-2
V: TRBV29-1
D: -
DNA: TGCAGCGTTAAACAGGCTTCTAACTATGGCTACACCTTC
CDR3: CSVKQASNYGYTF